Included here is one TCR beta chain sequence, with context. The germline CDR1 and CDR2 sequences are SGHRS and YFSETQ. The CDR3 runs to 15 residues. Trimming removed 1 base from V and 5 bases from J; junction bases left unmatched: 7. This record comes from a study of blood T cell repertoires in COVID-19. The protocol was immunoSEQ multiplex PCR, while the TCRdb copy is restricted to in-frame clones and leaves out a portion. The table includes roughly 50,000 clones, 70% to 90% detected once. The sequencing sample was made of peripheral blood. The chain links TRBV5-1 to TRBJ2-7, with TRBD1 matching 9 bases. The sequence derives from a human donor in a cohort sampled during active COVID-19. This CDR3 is CASSLQGQGGHEQYF. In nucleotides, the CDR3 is TGCGCCAGCAGCTTGCAGGGACAGGGAGGCCACGAGCAGTACTTC. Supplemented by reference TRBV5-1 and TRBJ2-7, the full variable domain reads KAGVTQTPRYLIKTRGQQVTLSCSPISGHRSVSWYQQTPGQGLQFLFEYFSETQRNKGNFPGRFSGRQFSNSRSEMNVSTLELGDSALYLCASSLQGQGGHEQYFGPGTRLTVT.